The 2 T cell receptor beta chains listed next were all sequenced from one sample in a study of T cell responses to AZD1222 COVID-19 vaccine. Sequenced by immunoSEQ multiplex PCR; TCRdb stores in-frame clones only, minus some. The repertoire consists of over 110,000 clones, with 90% to 95% occurring once and the leading ten covering around 5%. The source material was peripheral blood, sampled on day 0 of AZD1222 vaccination. The source of these receptors is an adult in good health.

The gene calls are TRBV5-8 and TRBJ1-2; D not certain. This CDR3 region has 13 residues. The V end was cut by 1 base, the J end by 4 bases, with 8 bases between. Germline V gene sequence: CDR1 SGHTS, CDR2 YDEGEE. The CDR3 nucleotides are TGTGCCAGCAGCTTGACAGTACCCTATGGCTACACCTTC. Translating gives CASSLTVPYGYTF. The variable domain in full, completed from reference TRBV5-8 and TRBJ1-2, reads EAGVTQSPTHLIKTRGQQATLRCSPISGHTSVYWYQQALGLGLQFLLWYDEGEERNRGNFPPRFSGRQFPNYSSELNVNALELEDSALYLCASSLTVPYGYTFGSGTRLTVV.

CDR3 nucleotide sequence: TGTGCCAGCAGCTGGGGCCCCACAGGACAGGGAGGGGGTCAGCCCCAGCATTTT. Protein: CASSWGPTGQGGGQPQHF. V is TRBV7-9 and J is TRBJ1-5, with TRBD1 matching 8 bases. CDR3 size: 18 residues. The junction had 17 bases not matched to a gene; V was cut back by 4 bases and J by 6 bases. From germline, CDR1 is SEHNR and CDR2 FQNEAQ (reference sequence).